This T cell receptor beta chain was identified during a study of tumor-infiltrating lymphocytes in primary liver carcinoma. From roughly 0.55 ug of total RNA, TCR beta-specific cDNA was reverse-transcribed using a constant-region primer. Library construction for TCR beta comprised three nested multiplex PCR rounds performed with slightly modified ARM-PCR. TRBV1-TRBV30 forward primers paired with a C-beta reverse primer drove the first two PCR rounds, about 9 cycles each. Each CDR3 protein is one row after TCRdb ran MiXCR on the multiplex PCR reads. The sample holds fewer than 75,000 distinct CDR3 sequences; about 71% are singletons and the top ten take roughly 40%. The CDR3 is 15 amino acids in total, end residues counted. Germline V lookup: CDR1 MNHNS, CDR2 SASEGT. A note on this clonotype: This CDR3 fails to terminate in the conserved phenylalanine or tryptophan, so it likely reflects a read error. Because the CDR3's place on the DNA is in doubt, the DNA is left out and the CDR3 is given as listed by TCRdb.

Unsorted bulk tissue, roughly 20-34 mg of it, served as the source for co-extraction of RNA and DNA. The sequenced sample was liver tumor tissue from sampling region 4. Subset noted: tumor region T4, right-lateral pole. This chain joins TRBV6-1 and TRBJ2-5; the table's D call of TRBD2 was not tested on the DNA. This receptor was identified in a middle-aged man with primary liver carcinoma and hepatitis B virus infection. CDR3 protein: CASSALAGGVETRYL.